Below, 29 T cell receptor beta chains from the same sample are listed, as sequenced in a study of shared clonotypes between healthy human individuals. Repertoires were generated with immunoSEQ multiplex PCR, while TCRdb's copy carries only in-frame clones and drops some. The sample lists 800,000 to 1,200,000 clones; approximately 80% were seen once. Specimen: memory CD4+ T cells from PBMCs. Subset here: CD45RA-negative fraction. All receptors derive from a man between 18 and 35 years old in good health. Some clones in this sample may be carry-over from other donors' samples.

The chain combines TRBV19 with TRBJ2-5, with 7 bases fitting TRBD2. CDR3 length: 15 amino acids. CDR1 is LNHDA and CDR2 is SQIVND in the germline V gene (reference sequence). J gave up 5 bases and V 10 bases, and 16 bases lay outside the gene matches. This CDR3 is CATSPLAGVRETQYF. The CDR3 nucleotides read TGTGCCACCTCACCCTTGGCGGGAGTCCGTGAGACCCAGTACTTC.

V and J are TRBV18 and TRBJ1-2; 7 bases agree with TRBD1. Germline values: CDR1 KGHSH, CDR2 LQKENI. Trimming removed 3 bases from V and 2 bases from J; junction bases left unmatched: 6. The CDR3 runs to 15 residues. As DNA, the CDR3 is TGTGCCAGCTCACCCGGGACAGCGAGAAACTATGGCTACACCTTC. Protein: CASSPGTARNYGYTF.

The V gene is TRBV28, the J gene TRBJ2-5; tentatively, D is TRBD2 (5 bases). The CDR3 loop spans 16 amino acids. From germline, CDR1 is MDHEN and CDR2 SYDVKM. With 6 bases removed from V and 5 bases from J, the gap between germline ends came to 22 bases. CDR3 region: CASSPPNGIQAETQYF. Here the CDR3 DNA reads TGTGCCAGCAGCCCGCCCAACGGGATCCAAGCCGAGACCCAGTACTTC.

This chain joins TRBV2 and TRBJ1-2, with D hard to call. Germline lookup yields CDR1 SNHLY and CDR2 FYNNEI. Trimming pared 1 base from V and 4 bases from J, leaving 16 bases between. This CDR3 spans 16 amino acids. The chain's CDR3 is CASSEGSVGLVYGYTF. CDR3 in DNA: TGTGCCAGCAGTGAAGGATCTGTAGGGCTTGTCTATGGCTACACCTTC.

CDR3 nucleotides: TGTGCCAGTAGTACCCGGGACAGGGGCGCTTTTAGCAATCAGCCCCAGCATTTT. Residues: CASSTRDRGAFSNQPQHF. The chain has TRBV19 and TRBJ1-5, with 10 positions matching TRBD1. The V gene's germline CDR1 is LNHDA and CDR2 SQIVND (reference sequence). J was trimmed by 0 bases and V by 4 bases; bases with no gene match: 9. The CDR3 length is 18 residues.

CDR3 coding DNA: TGCAGTGCTCCCGAGTGGTCTGAAGCTTTCTTT. Protein product: CSAPEWSEAFF. This chain connects TRBV20-1 to TRBJ1-1; D gene uncertain. The length of the CDR3 is 11 residues. Deletions cut 5 bases from V and 6 bases from J, with 10 bases between. The germline V gene encodes CDR1 DFQATT and CDR2 SNEGSKA (reference sequence).

The V and J genes are TRBV5-8 and TRBJ2-7, with 7 bases lining up with TRBD1. V was pared by 0 bases and J by 6 bases, with 9 bases of the junction left unmatched. The CDR3 spans 15 residues. Per the germline V gene, CDR1 is SGHTS and CDR2 is YDEGEE. The CDR3 region has the DNA TGTGCCAGCAGCTTGGCCCCGGACAGGTCGGGCGAGCAGTACTTC. Residues: CASSLAPDRSGEQYF.

This clone is a singleton in its sample. The chain links TRBV2 to TRBJ1-5, with TRBD1 as a possible D gene (5 bases). V dropped 8 bases and J dropped 7 bases, with 18 bases sitting between them. The CDR3 extends over 14 amino acids. CDR1 and CDR2 from the germline V gene are SNHLY and FYNNEI. CDR3 nucleotides: TGTGCCAGCTCTGTAAGGGGTTCGGGACAGCCCCAGCATTTT. It is translated as CASSVRGSGQPQHF. The whole variable domain, filled in from reference TRBV2 and TRBJ1-5, reads EPEVTQTPSHQVTQMGQEVILRCVPISNHLYFYWYRQILGQKVEFLVSFYNNEISEKSEIFDDQFSVERPDGSNFTLKIRSTKLEDSAMYFCASSVRGSGQPQHFGDGTRLSIL.

This clone was found a few times. The CDR3 DNA reads TGTGCCAGCTCACTGCAATCGACAGGGTTCGCCTACGAGCAGTACTTC. Protein: CASSLQSTGFAYEQYF. The V and J genes are TRBV18 and TRBJ2-7; 7 bases match TRBD1. From germline, CDR1 is KGHSH and CDR2 LQKENI. V was pared by 4 bases and J by 2 bases, with 11 bases of the junction left unmatched. The CDR3 is 16 residues long. Drawing the rest from reference TRBV18 and TRBJ2-7, the complete variable domain is NAGVMQNPRHLVRRRGQEARLRCSPMKGHSHVYWYRQLPEEGLKFMVYLQKENIIDESGMPKERFSAEFPKEGPSILRIQQVVRGDSAAYFCASSLQSTGFAYEQYFGPGTRLTVT.

The chain has TRBV5-4 and TRBJ2-3; 9 nucleotides line up with TRBD2. Germline V gene lookup returns CDR1 SGHNT and CDR2 YYREEE (reference sequence). J was trimmed by 3 bases and V by 2 bases; bases with no gene match: 1. The CDR3 runs to 14 residues. The CDR3 sequence: CASSFAGGTDTQYF. The CDR3 nucleotides read TGTGCCAGCAGCTTCGCGGGAGGGACAGATACGCAGTATTTT.

The V gene is TRBV28, the J gene TRBJ1-2, with TRBD1 matching over 10 bases. J lost 7 bases, V lost 3 bases, and 8 bases had no gene match. The CDR3 runs to 15 residues. Germline V CDR1 and CDR2: MDHEN, SYDVKM. The DNA for the CDR3 is TGTGCCAGCAGTTTGGATCCCAGGGACAGGGGTGGCTACACCTTC. Protein sequence: CASSLDPRDRGGYTF.

This chain joins TRBV18 and TRBJ1-1; D is ambiguous. CDR3 length: 15 residues. The germline V gene encodes CDR1 KGHSH and CDR2 LQKENI. The V end lost 4 bases, the J end lost 2 bases, and 14 bases lay between the germline ends. CDR3: CASSLIGIENTEAFF. Written as DNA, the CDR3 is TGTGCCAGCTCACTGATCGGCATTGAAAACACTGAAGCTTTCTTT.

This clone was seen more than once but under ten times. The chain couples TRBV2 to TRBJ2-1, with unresolved D. Trimming removed 7 bases at V and 9 bases at J, with 19 bases between. The CDR3 contains 14 residues. Per germline, CDR1 SNHLY and CDR2 FYNNEI. The CDR3 protein is CASKGGARTGEQFF. The CDR3 DNA is TGTGCCAGCAAGGGTGGCGCCAGAACCGGTGAGCAGTTCTTC.

The chain links TRBV11-2 to TRBJ2-3; no clear D gene. This CDR3 comprises 14 residues. Germline values: CDR1 SGHAT, CDR2 FQNNGV. V was trimmed by 8 bases and J by 2 bases, leaving 14 bases between them. CDR3 sequence (DNA): TGTGCCAGCGTTAGAGCAATAAACACAGATACGCAGTATTTT. Residues: CASVRAINTDTQYF. Filled out from reference TRBV11-2 and TRBJ2-3, the complete variable domain reads EAGVAQSPRYKIIEKRQSVAFWCNPISGHATLYWYQQILGQGPKLLIQFQNNGVVDDSQLPKDRFSAERLKGVDSTLKIQPAKLEDSAVYLCASVRAINTDTQYFGPGTRLTVL.

This clone was observed a handful of times. The chain has TRBV21-1 and TRBJ2-7. TRBV21-1 is a documented pseudogene. The CDR3 consists of 10 residues. This CDR3 is CASSIGEQYF. The DNA of the CDR3 is TGTGCCAGCAGCATCGGAGAGCAGTACTTC.

The chain recombines TRBV29-1 with TRBJ2-1; 9 nucleotides agree with TRBD2. The germline gives CDR1 SQVTM, CDR2 ANQGSEA. The CDR3 is 14 residues long. V gave up 3 bases and J gave up 4 bases; unmatched junction bases: 4. This chain's CDR3 is CSVDLTSGYNEQFF. CDR3 nucleotide sequence: TGCAGCGTTGACTTGACTAGCGGTTACAATGAGCAGTTCTTC.

The chain combines TRBV19 with TRBJ1-2, with 8 bases aligning to TRBD1. The CDR3 is 15 residues long. V lost 4 bases to trimming and J lost 4 bases; unmatched junction nucleotides: 8. Germline CDR1 LNHDA, CDR2 SQIVND (reference sequence). CDR3 DNA sequence: TGTGCCAGTAGTACCTCGGGGACAGGTCGCTATGGCTACACCTTC. Residues: CASSTSGTGRYGYTF.

The V gene is TRBV2, the J gene TRBJ2-2, with TRBD1 as a possible D gene (6 bases). V was pared by 2 bases and J by 7 bases, with 8 bases between. The CDR3 runs 13 residues. Germline lookup yields CDR1 SNHLY and CDR2 FYNNEI. The CDR3 region has the DNA TGTGCCAGCAGTGAAAGGGGGAACGGGGAGCTGTTTTTT. This encodes CASSERGNGELFF.

The chain links TRBV6-4 to TRBJ2-7; the D gene could be TRBD1 or TRBD2 (5 bases each). This CDR3 is 12 amino acids long. The V gene's germline CDR1 is MRHNA and CDR2 SNTAGT. CDR3 protein: CTLGDGYYEQYF. CDR3 nucleotides: TGTACCTTAGGGGACGGCTACTACGAGCAGTACTTC.

This rearrangement joins TRBV29-1 to TRBJ2-7; tentative D call: TRBD2 (6 bases). CDR3 length: 12 residues. Germline V lookup: CDR1 SQVTM, CDR2 ANQGSEA. The V end lost 3 bases, the J end lost 5 bases, and 11 bases lay between the germline ends. CDR3 sequence reads: CSVDAGIDEQYF. The CDR3 bases are TGCAGCGTTGACGCGGGGATCGACGAGCAGTACTTC.

Points on this clone: This specimen includes other DNA sequences encoding the same CDR3. The CDR3 protein is CASSGQGYGYTF. The CDR3 bases are TGTGCCAGCAGTGGTCAGGGCTATGGCTACACCTTC. This chain joins TRBV2 and TRBJ1-2; tentatively, D is TRBD1 (5 bases). Germline loops: CDR1 SNHLY, CDR2 FYNNEI. V lost 4 bases to trimming and J lost 4 bases, with 7 bases between them. CDR3 size: 12 residues.

CDR3 in amino acids: CASNAQLNTGELFF. In nucleotides, the CDR3 is TGTGCCAGCAATGCTCAGTTAAACACCGGGGAGCTGTTTTTT. The chain has TRBV11-2 and TRBJ2-2; D gene ambiguous. The CDR3 totals 14 residues. CDR1 is SGHAT, CDR2 FQNNGV, per germline. The ends were cut back, 7 bases at V and 2 bases at J, with 11 bases in the middle. Full variable domain (missing parts from reference TRBV11-2 and TRBJ2-2): EAGVAQSPRYKIIEKRQSVAFWCNPISGHATLYWYQQILGQGPKLLIQFQNNGVVDDSQLPKDRFSAERLKGVDSTLKIQPAKLEDSAVYLCASNAQLNTGELFFGEGSRLTVL.

The chain joins TRBV6-1 to TRBJ2-1, with a tentative D call TRBD1 (6 bases). The CDR3 consists of 14 residues. Germline CDR1 MNHNS, CDR2 SASEGT. The V end lost 6 bases, the J end lost 2 bases, and 11 bases lay between the germline ends. Here the CDR3 reads CASRTGLTYNEQFF. The CDR3 bases are TGTGCCAGCAGGACAGGCCTAACCTACAATGAGCAGTTCTTC.

The V gene is TRBV18, the J gene TRBJ2-7; TRBD1 agrees at 10 bases. The CDR3 is 16 amino acids. CDR1 is KGHSH, CDR2 LQKENI, per germline. J gave up 2 bases and V 2 bases, and 6 bases lay outside the gene matches. The CDR3 DNA follows: TGTGCCAGCTCACCATATCTGGGGACAGGGGCCTACGAGCAGTACTTC. This codes for CASSPYLGTGAYEQYF.

In nucleotides, the CDR3 is TGTGCCAGTCAGAGAGGACAGTTCTCCTACGAGCAGTACTTC. Its translation: CASQRGQFSYEQYF. This chain joins TRBV6-6 and TRBJ2-7; possibly TRBD1 for D (6 bases). Between the trimmed V and J ends, which lost 9 bases and 0 bases, there was a span of 15 bases. The CDR3 contains 14 residues. Germline assignment: CDR1 MNHNY and CDR2 SVGAGI (reference sequence).

There are a few counts of this clone. V usage is TRBV7-8 and J usage is TRBJ2-2, with no clear D. The V end was cut by 3 bases, the J end by 3 bases, with 17 bases between. The CDR3 runs 17 residues. Germline V gives CDR1 SGHVS, CDR2 FQNEAQ. In nucleotides, the CDR3 is TGTGCCAGCAGCTTCCTTTCGACTGCTTCTTACACCGGGGAGCTGTTTTTT. Its protein is CASSFLSTASYTGELFF.

This chain joins TRBV6-1 and TRBJ1-5; maybe TRBD1 (5 bases). The ends were cut back, 1 base at V and 7 bases at J, with 8 bases in the middle. The CDR3 sequence is 13 residues long. CDR1 is MNHNS and CDR2 is SASEGT in the germline V gene. CDR3 DNA: TGTGCCAGCAGTGAAGTATGGGGGCAGCCCCAGCATTTT. This sequence encodes CASSEVWGQPQHF.

This clone was detected only once. The same CDR3 also results from other DNA sequences found in this sample. The J gene is TRBJ1-3, the V gene TRBV11-2; no firm D call. V lost 8 bases and J 0 bases, leaving 8 bases between the germline ends. The CDR3 is 13 amino acids. CDR1 SGHAT and CDR2 FQNNGV come from the germline V gene. DNA of the CDR3: TGTGCCAGCCGCCAGAGCTCTGGAAACACCATATATTTT. It is translated as CASRQSSGNTIYF.

The chain carries TRBV18 and TRBJ1-1, with D unclear. Germline-derived CDR1 and CDR2 are KGHSH and LQKENI. V lost 8 bases and J 0 bases, leaving 16 bases between the germline ends. CDR3 length equals 15 residues. CDR3 nucleotides: TGTGCCAGCGGGCGACACCCTAATTTGAACACTGAAGCTTTCTTT. Translating gives CASGRHPNLNTEAFF.